One and the same sample provided the 19 T cell receptor beta chains below, sequenced in a study of molecular identifiers for immune sequencing clone quantification. Each CDR3 protein is one row after TCRdb ran MiXCR on the PCR reads. The data show tens of thousands of distinct CDR3 sequences, 20% to 25% seen once. The source material was naive CD8+ T cells from blood, with Jurkat cell RNA spiked in. As for subset: FACS-sorted CD8+CD4-CCR7+CD45RA+ naive T cells. The origin of the receptors is a human donor in good health. Some libraries in this study had Jurkat cell RNA spiked in.

This clonotype has at least ten counts. The gene calls are TRBV24-1 and TRBJ2-2; 11 nucleotides line up with TRBD2. Germline V gene data show CDR1 as KGHDR and CDR2 as SFDVKD. V was pared by 11 bases and J by 5 bases, with 3 bases of the junction left unmatched. There are 13 residues in the CDR3. The chain's CDR3 is CAITSGRTGELFF. Here the CDR3 DNA reads TGTGCCATCACTAGCGGGAGAACCGGGGAGCTGTTTTTT.

Concerning this clonotype: A much larger clone differs from this one at a single base, so this may be a read error. V usage is TRBV29-1 and J usage is TRBJ2-1; 10 nucleotides align to TRBD2. This CDR3 contains 14 residues. Per the germline V gene, CDR1 is SQVTM and CDR2 is ANQGSEA. The CDR3 nucleotides are TGCAGCGCCTGGGGAGCGGGGGGGCCGAATGCGCAGTTCTTC. Protein sequence: CSAWGAGGPNAQFF.

The rearrangement links TRBV20-1 to TRBJ2-1; D could derive from TRBD1 or TRBD2 (6 bases each). Per the germline V gene, CDR1 is DFQATT and CDR2 is SNEGSKA (reference sequence). Trimming shortened V by 6 bases and J by 0 bases, and 21 bases separated the two germline ends. The CDR3 has 17 amino acids. CDR3 in DNA: TGCAGTGCCCCCCGAGGGGGGCTAGCGTCCTCCTACAATGAGCAGTTCTTC. Its translation: CSAPRGGLASSYNEQFF.

In this sample, this clonotype turned up many times. The chain is built from TRBV4-1 and TRBJ2-3, with TRBD2 matching over 9 bases. The CDR3 is 19 amino acids. Germline CDR1 MGHRA, CDR2 YSYEKL. V dropped 2 bases and J dropped 5; count of bases not matched to a gene: 17. The CDR3 spells CASSQQQGRGGRVRDTQYF. The DNA of the CDR3 is TGCGCCAGCAGCCAACAGCAGGGGCGGGGGGGCCGTGTGAGAGATACGCAGTATTTT.

This rearrangement joins TRBV10-1 to TRBJ2-5; 7 positions match TRBD1. The V gene end was trimmed by 5 bases and the J gene end by 8 bases; junction bases not matched to a gene: 2. The CDR3 length is 11 residues. From germline, CDR1 is WNHNN and CDR2 SYGVQD (reference sequence). The CDR3, as DNA: TGCGCCAGCAGTTGGGACAGAACCCAGTACTTC. Translating gives CASSWDRTQYF.

The V gene is TRBV7-9, the J gene TRBJ2-3; tentative D call: TRBD2 (6 bases). This CDR3 has 16 amino acids. Trimming shortened V by 1 base and J by 0 bases, and 11 bases separated the two germline ends. Germline V lookup: CDR1 SEHNR, CDR2 FQNEAQ (reference sequence). This CDR3 reads CASSLGGTASTDTQYF. Written as DNA, the CDR3 is TGTGCCAGCAGCTTAGGTGGGACTGCTAGCACAGATACGCAGTATTTT.

In this sample, this clonotype turned up many times. The chain's CDR3 is CASSRTGGRTEAFF. The DNA for the CDR3 is TGTGCCAGCAGTCGGACAGGGGGTAGGACTGAAGCTTTCTTT. The chain is built from TRBV28 and TRBJ1-1; 10 bases fit TRBD1. Losses at the gene ends were 5 bases for V and 5 bases for J; bases not matched to a gene: 5. The CDR3 consists of 14 residues. The germline CDR1 and CDR2 sequences are MDHEN and SYDVKM.

There are many counts of this clonotype. The chain combines TRBV20-1 with TRBJ1-4; D is perhaps TRBD1 (5 bases). Deletions cut 3 bases from V and 5 bases from J, with 13 bases between. CDR3 size: 14 residues. CDR1 and CDR2 from the germline V gene are DFQATT and SNEGSKA (reference sequence). DNA of the CDR3: TGCAGTGCTAGTAGCAGGGAACCAAATGAAAAACTGTTTTTT. It translates to CSASSREPNEKLFF.

On this clonotype itself: Because it lacks the conserved phenylalanine or tryptophan at the end, this CDR3 is likely a read error. The chain combines TRBV7-4 with TRBJ2-7; D unresolved. This CDR3 is 13 amino acids long. Per germline, CDR1 SGHVT and CDR2 SQSDAQ. Trimming removed 5 bases from V and 5 bases from J, with 13 bases in between. CDR3 loop: CASSPNRWDEQYI. In DNA form, the CDR3 reads TGTGCCAGCAGCCCGAATCGGTGGGACGAGCAGTACATC.

Notes on this clonotype: A much larger clone lies a single base off, so this may be a read error. The chain is built from TRBV5-3 and TRBJ2-7; 10 nucleotides align to TRBD2. TRBV5-3 counts as an open reading frame of uncertain function. The CDR3 has 16 amino acids. CDR3 bases: TGTGCCAGCAGCTTGGGTAGCGGGGGGACCTACTACGAGCGGTACTTC. Amino acids: CASSLGSGGTYYERYF.

The table lists this clonotype with a few counts. This chain links TRBV12-3 or TRBV12-4 with TRBJ2-2, with no clear D. V lost 1 base and J lost 6, with 6 bases in between. This CDR3 is 13 amino acids long. DNA for the CDR3: TGTGCCAGCAGTTTAGGCAGTTCCGGGGAGCTGTTTTTT. Translation: CASSLGSSGELFF.

In its sample, this clonotype was seen a few times. The gene calls are TRBV20-1 and TRBJ2-4; D possibly uses TRBD1 or TRBD2 (6 bases each). Germline CDR1 DFQATT, CDR2 SNEGSKA (reference sequence). CDR3 length: 16 residues. CDR3 sequence: CRLHGGPNLAKNIQYF. CDR3 in DNA: TGCAGGCTACACGGGGGCCCTAATCTAGCCAAAAACATTCAGTACTTC.

This chain connects TRBV2 to TRBJ1-1; tentative D call: TRBD1 (5 bases). CDR1 is SNHLY, CDR2 FYNNEI, per germline. The CDR3 has 16 amino acids. The ends were cut back, 1 base at V and 7 bases at J, with 19 bases in the middle. DNA for the CDR3: TGTGCCAGCAGTGAAGGCTTCACAAGGGCAGGGATTGAAGCTTTCTTT. It specifies CASSEGFTRAGIEAFF.

Turning to this clonotype: With a much larger clone just one base away, this may be a read error. This chain connects TRBV19 to TRBJ1-1, with D perhaps TRBD1 (6 bases). Germline V gives CDR1 LNHDA, CDR2 SQIVND (reference sequence). There are 13 residues in the CDR3. Here the CDR3 DNA reads TGTGCCAGTAGTATCCCGGGGGCGATTGAAGCTCTCTTT. It encodes CASSIPGAIEALF. The whole variable domain, remainder taken from reference TRBV19 and TRBJ1-1, is DGGITQSPKYLFRKEGQNVTLSCEQNLNHDAMYWYRQDPGQGLRLIYYSQIVNDFQKGDIAEGYSVSREKKESFPLTVTSAQKNPTAFYLCASSIPGAIEALFGQGTRLTVV.

This rearrangement joins TRBV13 to TRBJ2-3; no reliable D call. This CDR3 is 12 amino acids long. The germline CDR1 and CDR2 sequences are PRHDT and FYEKMQ (reference sequence). Trimming removed 5 bases at V and 2 bases at J, with 5 bases between. The CDR3 DNA is TGTGCCAGCAGCCGTATCACAGATACGCAGTATTTT. This encodes CASSRITDTQYF.

Concerning this clonotype itself: Compared with germline, one end of the junction differs, possibly owing to a read error. This sequence joins TRBV28 and TRBJ2-7, with D hard to call. There are 12 residues in the CDR3. Per the germline V gene, CDR1 is MDHEN and CDR2 is SYDVKM. CDR3 sequence reads: CASSSGSCEQYF. The CDR3, as DNA: TGTGCCAGCAGTTCCGGGTCCTGCGAGCAGTACTTC.

CDR3 coding DNA: TGTGCCAGCAGCTTACTCATGGCAGAGAATAAGGAGCAGTACTTC. It yields the protein CASSLLMAENKEQYF. The J gene is TRBJ2-7, the V gene TRBV7-9; D is uncertain. V lost 2 bases and J 7 bases, leaving 18 bases between the germline ends. There are 15 residues in the CDR3. The V gene's germline CDR1 is SEHNR and CDR2 FQNEAQ (reference sequence).

The chain is built from TRBV29-1 and TRBJ2-1; 12 bases are a match to TRBD2. With 3 bases clipped from V and 7 bases from J, the junction kept 10 bases outside the gene matches. This CDR3 comprises 16 residues. The V gene's germline CDR1 is SQVTM and CDR2 ANQGSEA. The CDR3 bases are TGCAGCGTTGACGTCGGTCCTAGCGGGAGGGCGAATGAGCAGTTCTTC. Translation gives CSVDVGPSGRANEQFF.

The rearrangement uses TRBV27 and TRBJ2-5; D is ambiguous. The V and J ends lost 1 base and 4 bases respectively, with 13 bases between them. The CDR3 loop spans 15 amino acids. The V gene's germline CDR1 is MNHEY and CDR2 SMNVEV (reference sequence). The CDR3 coding sequence is TGTGCCAGCAGTTTATTGGGCAGCCAGTCAGAGACCCAGTACTTC. Translation: CASSLLGSQSETQYF.